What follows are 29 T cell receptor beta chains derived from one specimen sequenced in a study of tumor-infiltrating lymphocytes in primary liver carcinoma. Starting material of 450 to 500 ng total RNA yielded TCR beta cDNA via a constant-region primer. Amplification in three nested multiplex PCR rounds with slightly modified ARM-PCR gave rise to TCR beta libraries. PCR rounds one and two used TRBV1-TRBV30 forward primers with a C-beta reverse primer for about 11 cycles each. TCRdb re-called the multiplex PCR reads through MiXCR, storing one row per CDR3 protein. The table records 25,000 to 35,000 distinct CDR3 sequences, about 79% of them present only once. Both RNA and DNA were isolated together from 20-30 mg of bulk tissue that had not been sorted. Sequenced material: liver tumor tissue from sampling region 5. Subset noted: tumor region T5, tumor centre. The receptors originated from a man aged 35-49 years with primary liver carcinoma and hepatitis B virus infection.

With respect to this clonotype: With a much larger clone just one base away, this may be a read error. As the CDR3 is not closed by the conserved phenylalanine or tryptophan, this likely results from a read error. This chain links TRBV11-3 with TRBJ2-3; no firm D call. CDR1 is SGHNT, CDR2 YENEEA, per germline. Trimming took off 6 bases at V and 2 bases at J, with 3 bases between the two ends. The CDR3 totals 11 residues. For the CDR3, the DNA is TGTGCCAGCAGATACACAGATACGCAGTATTTG. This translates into CASRYTDTQYL.

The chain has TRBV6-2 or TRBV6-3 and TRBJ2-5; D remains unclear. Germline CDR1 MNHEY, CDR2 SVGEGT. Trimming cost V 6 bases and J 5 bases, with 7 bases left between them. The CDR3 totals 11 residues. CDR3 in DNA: TGTGCCAGCAGCAACTCGGAGACCCAGTACTTC. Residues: CASSNSETQYF.

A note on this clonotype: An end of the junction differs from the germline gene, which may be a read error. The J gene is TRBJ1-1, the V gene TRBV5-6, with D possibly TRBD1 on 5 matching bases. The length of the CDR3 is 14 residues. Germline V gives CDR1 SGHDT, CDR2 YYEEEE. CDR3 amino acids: CASSMQGLNIEAFF. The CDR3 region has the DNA TGTGCCAGCAGCATGCAGGGATTGAACATTGAAGCTTTCTTT.

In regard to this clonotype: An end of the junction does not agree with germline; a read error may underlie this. This CDR3 reads CAGSQDASGTTGELLF. The CDR3 coding sequence is TGCGCCGGCAGCCAAGATGCTAGCGGGACAACCGGGGAGCTGTTATTT. The V call is TRBV4-1, the J call TRBJ2-2; TRBD2 agrees at 9 bases. The CDR3 extends over 16 amino acids. Looked up from germline, CDR1 is MGHRA and CDR2 is YSYEKL.

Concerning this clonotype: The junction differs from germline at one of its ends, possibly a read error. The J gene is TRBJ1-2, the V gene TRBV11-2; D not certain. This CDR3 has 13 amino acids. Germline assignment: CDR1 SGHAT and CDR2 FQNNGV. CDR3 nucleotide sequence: TGTTCCAGCAGTTTAGGAGCTAACTATGGATACACCTTC. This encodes CSSSLGANYGYTF.

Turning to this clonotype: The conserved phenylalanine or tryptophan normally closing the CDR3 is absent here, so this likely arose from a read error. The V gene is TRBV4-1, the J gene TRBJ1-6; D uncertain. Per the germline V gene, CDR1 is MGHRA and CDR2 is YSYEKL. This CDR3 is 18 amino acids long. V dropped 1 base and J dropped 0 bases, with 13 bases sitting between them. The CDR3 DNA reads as TGCGCCAGCAGCCAAGCAATAGGTCAGACCTCCTATAATTCACCCCTCCACCTT. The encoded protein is CASSQAIGQTSYNSPLHL.

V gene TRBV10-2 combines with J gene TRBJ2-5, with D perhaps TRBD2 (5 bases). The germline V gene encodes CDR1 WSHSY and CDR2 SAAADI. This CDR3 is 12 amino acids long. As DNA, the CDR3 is TGCGTCGTTGGGAATCCGAGCGGGACCCAGTACTTC. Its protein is CVVGNPSGTQYF.

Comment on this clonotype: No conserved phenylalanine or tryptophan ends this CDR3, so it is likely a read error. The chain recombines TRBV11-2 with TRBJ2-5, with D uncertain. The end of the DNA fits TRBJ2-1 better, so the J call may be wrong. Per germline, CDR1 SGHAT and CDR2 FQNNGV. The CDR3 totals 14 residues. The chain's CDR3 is CASSSDGPRETQFS. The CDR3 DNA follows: TGTGCCAGCAGCTCGGACGGTCCACGAGAGACCCAGTTCTCC.

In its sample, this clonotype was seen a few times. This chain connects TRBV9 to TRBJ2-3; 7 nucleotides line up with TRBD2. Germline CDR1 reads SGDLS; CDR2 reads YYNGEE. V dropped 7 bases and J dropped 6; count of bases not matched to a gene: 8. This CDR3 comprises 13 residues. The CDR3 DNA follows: TGTGCCAGCGAACGGGAGGATGGGGATACGCAGTATTTT. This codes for CASEREDGDTQYF.

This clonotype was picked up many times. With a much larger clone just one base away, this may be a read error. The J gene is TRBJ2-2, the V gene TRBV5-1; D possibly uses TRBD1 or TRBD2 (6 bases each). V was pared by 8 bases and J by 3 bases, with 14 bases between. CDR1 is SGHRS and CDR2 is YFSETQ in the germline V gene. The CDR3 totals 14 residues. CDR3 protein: CASKRGEDTGELFF. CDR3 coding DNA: TGCGCCAGTAAAAGGGGGGAGGACACCGGGGAGCTGTTTTTT.

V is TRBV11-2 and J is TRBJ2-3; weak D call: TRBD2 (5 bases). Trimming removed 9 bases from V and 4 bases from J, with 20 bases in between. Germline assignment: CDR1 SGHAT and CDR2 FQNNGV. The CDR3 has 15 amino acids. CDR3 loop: CASSMLRGRPDTQYF. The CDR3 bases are TGTGCCAGTAGCATGTTACGGGGTCGGCCAGATACGCAGTATTTT.

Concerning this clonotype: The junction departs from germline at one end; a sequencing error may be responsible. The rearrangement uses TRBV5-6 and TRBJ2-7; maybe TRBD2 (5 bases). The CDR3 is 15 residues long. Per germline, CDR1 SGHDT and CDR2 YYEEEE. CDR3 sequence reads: CDSSLVSVRGYEQYF. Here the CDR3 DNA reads TGTGACAGCAGTTTGGTGTCAGTTCGGGGCTACGAGCAGTACTTC.

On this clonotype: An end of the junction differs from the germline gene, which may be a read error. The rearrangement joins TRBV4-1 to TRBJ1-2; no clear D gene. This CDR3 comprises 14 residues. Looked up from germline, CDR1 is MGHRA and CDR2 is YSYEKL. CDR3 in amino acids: CTSSQGGRSYGYTF. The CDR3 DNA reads TGTACCAGCAGCCAAGGAGGTCGGAGCTATGGCTACACCTTC.

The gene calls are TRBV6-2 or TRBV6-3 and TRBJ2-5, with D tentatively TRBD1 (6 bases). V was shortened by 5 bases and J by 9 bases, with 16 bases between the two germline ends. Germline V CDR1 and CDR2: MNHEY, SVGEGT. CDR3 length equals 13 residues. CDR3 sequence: CASSNDRLRAQYF. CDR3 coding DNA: TGTGCCAGCAGTAACGACAGGCTACGGGCCCAGTACTTC.

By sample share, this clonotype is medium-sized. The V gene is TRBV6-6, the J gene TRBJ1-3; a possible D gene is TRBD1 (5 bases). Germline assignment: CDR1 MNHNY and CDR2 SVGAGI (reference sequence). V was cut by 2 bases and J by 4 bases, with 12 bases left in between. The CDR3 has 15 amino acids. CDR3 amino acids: CASSYEGVSGNTIYF. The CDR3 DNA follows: TGTGCCAGCAGTTACGAAGGGGTTTCAGGAAACACCATATATTTT.

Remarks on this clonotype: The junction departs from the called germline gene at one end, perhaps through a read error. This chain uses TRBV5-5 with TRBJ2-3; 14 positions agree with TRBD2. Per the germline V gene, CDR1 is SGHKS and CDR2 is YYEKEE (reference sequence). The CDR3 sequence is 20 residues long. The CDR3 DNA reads TGTGCCAGTAGCTTGGCTCCACCCGGGACTAGCGGGAGTGGTACAGATGCGCAGTATTTT. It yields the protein CASSLAPPGTSGSGTDAQYF.

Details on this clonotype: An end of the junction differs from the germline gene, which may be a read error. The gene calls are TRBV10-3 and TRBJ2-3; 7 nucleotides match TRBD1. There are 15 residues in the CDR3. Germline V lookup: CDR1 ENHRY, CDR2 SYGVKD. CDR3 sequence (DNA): TGTGCCATCAGCCCCGGGACAGCTAGCACAGATACGCAATATTTT. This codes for CAISPGTASTDTQYF.

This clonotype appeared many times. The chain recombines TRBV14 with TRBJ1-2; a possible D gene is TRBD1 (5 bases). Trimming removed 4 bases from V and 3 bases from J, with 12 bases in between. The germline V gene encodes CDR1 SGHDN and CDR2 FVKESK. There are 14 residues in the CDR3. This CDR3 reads CASSPGRTYYGYTF. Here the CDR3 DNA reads TGTGCCAGCAGCCCGGGACGGACTTACTATGGCTACACCTTC.

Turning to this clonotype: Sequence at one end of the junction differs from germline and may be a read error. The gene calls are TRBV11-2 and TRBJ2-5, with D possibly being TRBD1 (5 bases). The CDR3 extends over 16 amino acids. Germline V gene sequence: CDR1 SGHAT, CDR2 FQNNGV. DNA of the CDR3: TGTGCCAGCAGCCAAAGTCCTGGCAGGGTGAAAGAGACCCGGTACTTC. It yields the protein CASSQSPGRVKETRYF.

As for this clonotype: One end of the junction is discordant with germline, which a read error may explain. The CDR3 bases are TGTACCAGCAGCTTAGGGGGGGCGGCCCTGAGCTCCTATAATGAGCAGTTCTTC. Translating gives CTSSLGGAALSSYNEQFF. The V and J genes are TRBV5-4 and TRBJ2-1; the D gene is possibly TRBD2 (7 bases). This CDR3 spans 18 amino acids. Germline CDR1 reads SGHNT; CDR2 reads YYREEE (reference sequence).

CDR3 sequence: CSAREEGQGSLVYSNQPQHF. CDR3 nucleotides: TGCAGTGCTAGAGAGGAGGGACAGGGTAGTCTCGTTTATAGCAATCAGCCCCAGCATTTT. V gene TRBV20-1 combines with J gene TRBJ1-5, with 9 bases matching TRBD1. The CDR3 loop spans 20 amino acids. Losses at the gene ends were 0 bases for V and 0 bases for J; bases not matched to a gene: 15. Per germline, CDR1 DFQATT and CDR2 SNEGSKA (reference sequence).

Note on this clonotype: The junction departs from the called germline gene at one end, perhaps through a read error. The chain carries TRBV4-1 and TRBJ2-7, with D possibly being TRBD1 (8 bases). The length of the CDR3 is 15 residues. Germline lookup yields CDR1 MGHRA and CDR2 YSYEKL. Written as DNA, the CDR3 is TGCACCAGCAGCCAAGATACAGGGGGGGCCTACGAGCAATACTTC. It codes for CTSSQDTGGAYEQYF.

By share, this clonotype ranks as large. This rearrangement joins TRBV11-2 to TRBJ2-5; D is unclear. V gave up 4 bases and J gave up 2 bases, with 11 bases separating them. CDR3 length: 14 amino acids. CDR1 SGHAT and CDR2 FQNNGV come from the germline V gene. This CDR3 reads CASSSDGPQETQYF. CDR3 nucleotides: TGTGCCAGCAGCTCGGACGGTCCACAAGAGACCCAGTACTTC.

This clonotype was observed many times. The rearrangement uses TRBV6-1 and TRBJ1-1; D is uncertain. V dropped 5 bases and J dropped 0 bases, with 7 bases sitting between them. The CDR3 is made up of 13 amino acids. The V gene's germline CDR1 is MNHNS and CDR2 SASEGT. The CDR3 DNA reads TGTGCCAGCAGTCAGACTGTGAACACTGAAGCTTTCTTT. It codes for CASSQTVNTEAFF.

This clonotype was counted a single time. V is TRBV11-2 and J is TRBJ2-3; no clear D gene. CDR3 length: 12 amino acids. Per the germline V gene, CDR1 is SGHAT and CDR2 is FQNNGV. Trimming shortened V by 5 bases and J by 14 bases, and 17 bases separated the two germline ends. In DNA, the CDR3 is TGTGCCAGCAGCGCCAGCGCAGATACGTGGTATTTT. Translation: CASSASADTWYF.

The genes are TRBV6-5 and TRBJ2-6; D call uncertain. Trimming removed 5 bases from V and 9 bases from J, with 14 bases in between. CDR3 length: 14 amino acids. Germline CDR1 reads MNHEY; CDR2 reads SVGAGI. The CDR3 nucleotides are TGTGCCAGCAGTGGAGTCTCTGGGATCAACGTCCTGACTTTC. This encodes CASSGVSGINVLTF.

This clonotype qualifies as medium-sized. CDR3 sequence: CASSLRQGNEKLFF. CDR3 coding DNA: TGTGCCAGCAGTTTACGACAGGGAAATGAAAAACTGTTTTTT. The gene calls are TRBV6-2 or TRBV6-3 and TRBJ1-4; 7 bases match TRBD1. V trimming: 4 bases; J trimming: 5 bases; junction bases outside the gene matches: 4. The germline CDR1 and CDR2 sequences are MNHEY and SVGEGT. The CDR3 is 14 amino acids.

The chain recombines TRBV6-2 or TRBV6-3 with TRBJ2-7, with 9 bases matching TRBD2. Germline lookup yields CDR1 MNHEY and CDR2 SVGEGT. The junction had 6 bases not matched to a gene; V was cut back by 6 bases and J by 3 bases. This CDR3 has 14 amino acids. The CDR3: CASRKLAGVYEQYF. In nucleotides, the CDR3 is TGTGCCAGCAGGAAATTAGCGGGAGTCTACGAGCAGTACTTC.

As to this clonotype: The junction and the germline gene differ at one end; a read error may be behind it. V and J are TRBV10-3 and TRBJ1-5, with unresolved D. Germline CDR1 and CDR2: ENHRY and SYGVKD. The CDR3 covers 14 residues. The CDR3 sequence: CAIREYEGDQPQHF. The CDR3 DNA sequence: TGTGCCATCCGTGAATATGAGGGCGATCAACCCCAGCATTTT.